This is a list of T cell receptor beta chains from one sample in a study of T cell responses to AZD1222 COVID-19 vaccine. Sequenced by immunoSEQ multiplex PCR; TCRdb stores in-frame clones only, minus some. The data show 130,000 to 150,000 clones, roughly 88% seen once. Sequenced material: peripheral blood, taken on day 0 of AZD1222 vaccination. Receptors originate from an adult in good health. Both conserved end residues are part of each CDR3. Each record gives: J gene, V gene, CDR3 protein.

J gene: TRBJ1-2; V gene: TRBV6-6; CDR3 protein: CASSYRDGYTF
J gene: TRBJ1-5; V gene: TRBV27; CDR3 protein: CASSPAPWTGGPYSNQPQHF
J gene: TRBJ1-5; V gene: TRBV3-1/TRBV3-2; CDR3 protein: CASSRDRGEAQHF
J gene: TRBJ2-2; V gene: TRBV7-9; CDR3 protein: CASSLREGGELFF
J gene: TRBJ2-1; V gene: TRBV7-2; CDR3 protein: CASSFTSGTNNEQFF
J gene: TRBJ2-7; V gene: TRBV4-3; CDR3 protein: CASSQELIAAYEQYF
J gene: TRBJ1-4; V gene: TRBV5-1; CDR3 protein: CASSLEGWGEKLFF
J gene: TRBJ1-2; V gene: TRBV24-1; CDR3 protein: CATSEGQNYGYTF
J gene: TRBJ2-2; V gene: TRBV6-5; CDR3 protein: CAGWDSNTGELFF
J gene: TRBJ1-5; V gene: TRBV27; CDR3 protein: CASSLRPNQPQHF
J gene: TRBJ1-3; V gene: TRBV7-8; CDR3 protein: CASSPGRLTGNTIYF
J gene: TRBJ2-5; V gene: TRBV7-9; CDR3 protein: CASSLGQTSGVQETQYF
J gene: TRBJ1-5; V gene: TRBV18; CDR3 protein: CASSPPGFAGISNQPQHF
J gene: TRBJ1-1; V gene: TRBV12-3/TRBV12-4; CDR3 protein: CASSHGRTEAFF
J gene: TRBJ1-6; V gene: TRBV6-2/TRBV6-3; CDR3 protein: CASRYRGKGSPLHF
J gene: TRBJ2-1; V gene: TRBV14; CDR3 protein: CASSQGKRGPLNEQFF
J gene: TRBJ1-6; V gene: TRBV28; CDR3 protein: CASTSGTTSPLHF